The rows below give T cell receptor beta chains drawn from one sample of a study of blood T cell repertoires in COVID-19. This table comes from immunoSEQ multiplex PCR, and its TCRdb copy is limited to in-frame clones, with some not included. The sample includes approximately 35,000 clones, over 80% of them seen just once. The sample consisted of peripheral blood. These receptors all come from a man between 60 and 75 years old with active COVID-19. Each CDR3 is given with its conserved first and last residue. D genes are given only for firm matches. Clone size is stated in some rows and not others, as once, few, many or a class when expanded.

clone size	V gene	J gene	D gene	CDR3 DNA	CDR3 protein
-	TRBV5-1	TRBJ2-7	-	TGCGCCAGCAGCTTGGACGTGGCTTCCTGGAGCTACGAGCAGTACTTC	CASSLDVASWSYEQYF
-	TRBV5-4	TRBJ2-3	-	TGTGCCAGCAGCTTGGGTGGCAGTAGCACAGATACGCAGTATTTT	CASSLGGSSTDTQYF
-	TRBV2	TRBJ2-7	-	TGTGCCAGCAGGTCAGGTGGCGGGCGGGGATCCGAGCAGTACTTC	CASRSGGGRGSEQYF
-	TRBV2	TRBJ1-6	-	TGTGCCAGCAGTGACAGGCTCGGTAATTCACCCCTCCACTTT	CASSDRLGNSPLHF
-	TRBV27	TRBJ2-3	TRBD1	TGTGCCAGCAGCCATGGACAGGGGACAGATACGCAGTATTTT	CASSHGQGTDTQYF
-	TRBV9	TRBJ2-2	-	TGTGCCAGCAGCCCCGAGTGGGGGGTAAGGGGAACCGGGGAGCTGTTTTTT	CASSPEWGVRGTGELFF
-	TRBV18	TRBJ1-1	-	TGTGCCAGCTCACCAGAGGGCGGGGCCCTTGAAGCTTTCTTT	CASSPEGGALEAFF
-	TRBV4-2	TRBJ1-6	-	TGTGCCAGCAGCCAAGTCTGGGACAAGGGGTGGAATTCACCCCTCCACTTT	CASSQVWDKGWNSPLHF
-	TRBV2	TRBJ1-5	-	TGTGCCAGCACCCCGGACGGAGGCGGCAATCAGCCCCAGCATTTT	CASTPDGGGNQPQHF
-	TRBV6-5	TRBJ1-2	TRBD1	TGTGCCAGCAGTTCCGGTCTGGGACAGGGCTATGGCTACACCTTC	CASSSGLGQGYGYTF
-	TRBV2	TRBJ2-5	TRBD2	TGTGCCAGCAGTGATATGCGGACTAGCGGGGAGACCCAGTACTTC	CASSDMRTSGETQYF
-	TRBV19	TRBJ2-5	TRBD2	TGTGCCAGTAGTATAGTCAATCAGGCGGCTAGCGGGGGTCTTCTGGAGACCCAGTACTTC	CASSIVNQAASGGLLETQYF
-	TRBV5-5	TRBJ2-5	-	TGTGCCAGCAGCGATGACAGACAAGAGACCCAGTACTTC	CASSDDRQETQYF
-	TRBV7-8	TRBJ1-1	-	TGTGCCAGCAGCTTAGCGGACATGACGAGCACTGAAGCTTTCTTT	CASSLADMTSTEAFF
-	TRBV7-2	TRBJ2-5	TRBD1	TGTGCCAGCAGCTCAGGACAGGGTAAACAAGAGACCCAGTACTTC	CASSSGQGKQETQYF
-	TRBV14	TRBJ1-6	-	TGTGCCAGCAGCCAAAGGGGGGGCACGAGCTCCTATAATTCACCCCTCCACTTT	CASSQRGGTSSYNSPLHF
-	TRBV27	TRBJ2-7	-	TGTGCCAGCAGTCTGACTAGTTGGGGTCTCTCCGAGCAGTACTTC	CASSLTSWGLSEQYF
-	TRBV5-6	TRBJ2-6	TRBD1	TGTGCCAGCAGCTTGATTCGGCAGGGGGCAGCTGGGGCCAACGTCCTGACTTTC	CASSLIRQGAAGANVLTF
-	TRBV5-1	TRBJ2-7	TRBD2	TGCGCCAGCAGCCTCGGGACTAGCGGGAGTGGCGAGCAGTACTTC	CASSLGTSGSGEQYF
-	TRBV20-1	TRBJ1-5	-	TGCAGTGCTAGTAGGACAGATAGCAATCAGCCCCAGCATTTT	CSASRTDSNQPQHF
-	TRBV10-3	TRBJ2-7	-	TGTGCCATCAGTGATGGTGAATCGGGCTACGAGCAGTACTTC	CAISDGESGYEQYF
-	TRBV7-3	TRBJ2-4	-	TGTGCCAGCAGCTCAGGGGTAGCCAAAAACATTCAGTACTTC	CASSSGVAKNIQYF
-	TRBV19	TRBJ2-1	TRBD2	TGTGCCAGTAAATCGACTAGCGGGTGGGAGTCCTACAATGAGCAGTTCTTC	CASKSTSGWESYNEQFF
-	TRBV27	TRBJ2-1	-	TGTGCCACGGCGTCTAGCGCCTACAATGAGCAGTTCTTC	CATASSAYNEQFF
-	TRBV4-1	TRBJ2-5	TRBD1	TGCGCCAGCAGCCAAGATATGGGACAGGGGTCCAGGCGGGTAGAGACCCAGTACTTC	CASSQDMGQGSRRVETQYF
-	TRBV7-3	TRBJ2-1	TRBD2	TGTGCCAGCAGCTCCGGGACTAGAGGCGATGAGCAGTTCTTC	CASSSGTRGDEQFF
-	TRBV2	TRBJ2-5	-	TGTGCCAGCACCCAGAACAGGGAGACCCAGTACTTC	CASTQNRETQYF
once	TRBV5-4	TRBJ1-6	-	TGTGCCAGCAGCTCTCGGGGGTCCGGGGCCAGGGATTCACCCCTCCACTTT	CASSSRGSGARDSPLHF
once	TRBV18	TRBJ2-2	TRBD2	TGTGCCAGCTCACCTCCTAGGACTAGCGGGAGTTACACCGGGGAGCTGTTTTTT	CASSPPRTSGSYTGELFF
-	TRBV7-2	TRBJ1-2	TRBD1	TGTGCCAGCAGCTTAATGACAGGGGGGGATGGCTACACCTTC	CASSLMTGGDGYTF
-	TRBV18	TRBJ1-6	TRBD1	TGTGCCAGCTCGGGGACAGGGGGCGGTTCACCCCTCCACTTT	CASSGTGGGSPLHF
-	TRBV27	TRBJ2-5	-	TGTGCCAGCAGAGAAAACAGGTGGAACCAAGAGACCCAGTACTTC	CASRENRWNQETQYF
once	TRBV6-6	TRBJ1-1	TRBD1	TGTGCCAGCAGTCCTAATGGACAGGGGAGGAGGGACACTGAAGCTTTCTTT	CASSPNGQGRRDTEAFF
-	TRBV18	TRBJ2-1	TRBD2	TGTGCCAGCTCCGGACTAGCGGAGAACAATGAGCAGTTCTTC	CASSGLAENNEQFF
-	TRBV30	TRBJ2-1	TRBD1	TGTGCCTGGAGTCTCCCTGGGACAGACCTCTACAATGAGCAGTTCTTC	CAWSLPGTDLYNEQFF
-	TRBV5-4	TRBJ1-1	-	TGTGCCAGCAGCCGAGACGGACAGAACACTGAAGCTTTCTTT	CASSRDGQNTEAFF